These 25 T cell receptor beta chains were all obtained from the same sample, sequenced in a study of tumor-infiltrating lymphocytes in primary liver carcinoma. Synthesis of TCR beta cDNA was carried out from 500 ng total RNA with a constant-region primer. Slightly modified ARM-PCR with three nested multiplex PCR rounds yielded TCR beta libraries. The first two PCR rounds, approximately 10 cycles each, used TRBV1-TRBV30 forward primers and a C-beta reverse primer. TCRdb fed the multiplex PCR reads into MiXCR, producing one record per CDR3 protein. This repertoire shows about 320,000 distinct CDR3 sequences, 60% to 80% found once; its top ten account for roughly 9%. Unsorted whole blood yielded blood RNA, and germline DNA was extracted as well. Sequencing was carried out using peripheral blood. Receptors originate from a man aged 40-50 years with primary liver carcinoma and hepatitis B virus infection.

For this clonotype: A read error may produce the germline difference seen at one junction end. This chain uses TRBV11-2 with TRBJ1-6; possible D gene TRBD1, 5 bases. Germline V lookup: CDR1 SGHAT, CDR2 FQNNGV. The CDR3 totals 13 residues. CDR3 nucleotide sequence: TGTGCCAGTAGCCCGCGGGGGAACTCACTCCTCCACTTT. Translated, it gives CASSPRGNSLLHF.

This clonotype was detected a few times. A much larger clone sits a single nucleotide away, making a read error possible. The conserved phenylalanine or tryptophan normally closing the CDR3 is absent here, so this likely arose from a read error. The CDR3 here is CASRPGSGQPQHY. The CDR3 DNA is TGTGCCAGCAGACCAGGTTCGGGACAGCCCCAGCATTAT. The chain couples TRBV6-2 or TRBV6-3 to TRBJ1-5, with unresolved D. The CDR3 covers 13 residues. Germline CDR1 reads MNHEY; CDR2 reads SVGEGT. V lost 6 bases, J lost 7 bases, and 13 bases lay in between.

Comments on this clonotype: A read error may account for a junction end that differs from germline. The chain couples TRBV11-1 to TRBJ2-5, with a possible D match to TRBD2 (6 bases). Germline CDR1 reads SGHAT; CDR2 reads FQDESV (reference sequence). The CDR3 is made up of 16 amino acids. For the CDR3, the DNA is TGTGTCAGCACTGGAGGGTCGGGAGTAGGCCAAGAGACCCAGTATTTC. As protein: CVSTGGSGVGQETQYF.

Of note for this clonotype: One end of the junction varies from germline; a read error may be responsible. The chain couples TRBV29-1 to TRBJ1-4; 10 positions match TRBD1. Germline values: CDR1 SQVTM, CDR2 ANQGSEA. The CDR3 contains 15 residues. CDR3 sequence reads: CGVRDRGLANEKLFF. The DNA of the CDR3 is TGCGGCGTTCGGGACAGGGGTCTGGCTAATGAAAAACTGTTTTTT.

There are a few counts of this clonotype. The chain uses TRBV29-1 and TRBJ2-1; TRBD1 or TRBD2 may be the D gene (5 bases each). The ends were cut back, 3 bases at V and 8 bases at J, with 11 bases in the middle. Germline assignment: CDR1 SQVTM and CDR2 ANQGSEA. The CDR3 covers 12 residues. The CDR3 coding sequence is TGCAGCGTTGATCTGGGGGTGGATGAGCAGTTCTTC. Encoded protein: CSVDLGVDEQFF.

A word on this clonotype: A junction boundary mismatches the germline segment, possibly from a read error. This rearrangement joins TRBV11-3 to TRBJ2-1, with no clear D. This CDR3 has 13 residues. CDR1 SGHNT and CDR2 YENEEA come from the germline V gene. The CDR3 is CASSHDADNEHFF. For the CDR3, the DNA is TGTGCCAGTAGCCATGACGCAGACAATGAGCACTTCTTC.

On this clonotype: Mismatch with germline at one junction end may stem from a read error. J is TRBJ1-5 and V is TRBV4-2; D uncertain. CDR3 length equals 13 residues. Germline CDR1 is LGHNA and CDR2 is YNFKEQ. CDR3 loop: CASSQCKAQPQHF. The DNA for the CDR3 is TGTGCCAGCAGCCAGTGTAAGGCTCAGCCCCAACATTTT.

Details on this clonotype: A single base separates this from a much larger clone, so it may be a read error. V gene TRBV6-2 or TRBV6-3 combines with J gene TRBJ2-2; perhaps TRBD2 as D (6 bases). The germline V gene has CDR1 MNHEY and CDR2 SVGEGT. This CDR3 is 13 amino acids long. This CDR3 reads CASSSQGGGVLFF. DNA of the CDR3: TGTGCCAGCAGTTCTCAGGGCGGCGGGGTGCTGTTTTTT.

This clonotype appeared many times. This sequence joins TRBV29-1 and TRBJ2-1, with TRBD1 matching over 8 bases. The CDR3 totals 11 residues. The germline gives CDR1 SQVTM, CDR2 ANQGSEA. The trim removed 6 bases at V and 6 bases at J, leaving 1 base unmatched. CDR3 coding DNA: TGCAGCGTCGACAGGGGCAATGAGCAGTTCTTC. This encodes CSVDRGNEQFF.

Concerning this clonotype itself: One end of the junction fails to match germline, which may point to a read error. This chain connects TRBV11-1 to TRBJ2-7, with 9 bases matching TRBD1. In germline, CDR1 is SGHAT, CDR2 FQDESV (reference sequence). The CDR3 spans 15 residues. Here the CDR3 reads CASSFAGTGTYKQYF. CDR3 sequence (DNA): TGTGCCAGCAGCTTTGCCGGGACAGGGACCTACAAGCAGTACTTC. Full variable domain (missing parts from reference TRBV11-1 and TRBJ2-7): EAEVAQSPRYKITEKSQAVAFWCDPISGHATLYWYRQILGQGPELLVQFQDESVVDDSQLPKDRFSAERLKGVDSTLKIQPAELGDSAMYLCASSFAGTGTYKQYFGPGTRLTVT.

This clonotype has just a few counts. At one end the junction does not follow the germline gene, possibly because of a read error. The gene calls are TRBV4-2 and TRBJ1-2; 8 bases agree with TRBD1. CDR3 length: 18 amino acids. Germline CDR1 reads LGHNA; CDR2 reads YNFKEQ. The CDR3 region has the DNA TGTACCAGCAGCCAAGTCTCAGGACAGGGTTTATCGTACTATGGCTACACCTTC. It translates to CTSSQVSGQGLSYYGYTF.

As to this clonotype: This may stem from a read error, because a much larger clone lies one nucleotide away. CDR3 sequence: CASSRVRGLGYTF. The CDR3 DNA follows: TGTGCCAGCAGTAGAGTCAGGGGGCTTGGCTACACCTTC. The chain has TRBV6-5 and TRBJ1-2; the match to TRBD1 covers 8 bases. The CDR3 spans 13 residues. Germline V CDR1 and CDR2: MNHEY, SVGAGI. With 5 bases clipped from V and 7 bases from J, the junction kept 6 bases outside the gene matches.

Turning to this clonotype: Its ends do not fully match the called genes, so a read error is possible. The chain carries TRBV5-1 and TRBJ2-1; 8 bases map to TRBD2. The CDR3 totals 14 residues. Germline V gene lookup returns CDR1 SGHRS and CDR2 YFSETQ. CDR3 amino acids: CASSQREPRLEQLF. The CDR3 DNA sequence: TGCGCCAGCAGCCAGCGGGAGCCTCGCCTTGAGCAGCTCTTC.

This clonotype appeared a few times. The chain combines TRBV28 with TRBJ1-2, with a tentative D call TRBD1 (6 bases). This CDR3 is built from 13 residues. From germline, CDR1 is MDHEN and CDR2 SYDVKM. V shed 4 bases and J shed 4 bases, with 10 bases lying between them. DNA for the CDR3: TGTGCCAGCAGTTCCAGGACAGTCTATGGCTACACCTTC. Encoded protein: CASSSRTVYGYTF.

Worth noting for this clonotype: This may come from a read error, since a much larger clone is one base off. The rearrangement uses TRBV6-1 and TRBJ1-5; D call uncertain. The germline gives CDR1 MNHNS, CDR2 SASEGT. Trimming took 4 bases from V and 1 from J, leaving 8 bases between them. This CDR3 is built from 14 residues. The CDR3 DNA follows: TGTGCCAGCAGTGCCACAGAAAGCAATCAGCCCCAGCATTTT. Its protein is CASSATESNQPQHF.

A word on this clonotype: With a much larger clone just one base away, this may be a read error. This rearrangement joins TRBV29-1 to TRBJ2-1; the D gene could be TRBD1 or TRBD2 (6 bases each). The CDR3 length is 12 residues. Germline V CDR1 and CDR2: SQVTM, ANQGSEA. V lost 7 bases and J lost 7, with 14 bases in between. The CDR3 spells CSEGGKGNEQFF. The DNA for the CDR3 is TGCAGCGAGGGGGGAAAGGGGAATGAGCAGTTCTTC.

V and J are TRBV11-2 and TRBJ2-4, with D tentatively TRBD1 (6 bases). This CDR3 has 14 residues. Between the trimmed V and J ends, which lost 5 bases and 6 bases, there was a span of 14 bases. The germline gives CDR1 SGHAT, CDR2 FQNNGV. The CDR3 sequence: CASSTAGARNIQYF. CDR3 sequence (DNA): TGTGCCAGCAGCACTGCAGGGGCCCGAAACATTCAGTACTTC.

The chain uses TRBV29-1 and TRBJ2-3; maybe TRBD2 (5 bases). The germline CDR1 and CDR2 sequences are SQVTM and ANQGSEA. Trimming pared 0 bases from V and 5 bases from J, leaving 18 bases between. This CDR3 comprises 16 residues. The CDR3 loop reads CSVEDVVGAAGDTQYF. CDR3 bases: TGCAGCGTTGAAGATGTAGTAGGTGCGGCGGGAGATACGCAGTATTTT.

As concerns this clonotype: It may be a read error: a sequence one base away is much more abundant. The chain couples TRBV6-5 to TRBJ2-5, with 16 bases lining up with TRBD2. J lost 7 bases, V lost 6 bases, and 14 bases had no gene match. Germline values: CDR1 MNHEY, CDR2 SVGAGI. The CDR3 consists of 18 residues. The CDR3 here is CASRRLGLAGGPGVTQYF. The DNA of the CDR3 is TGTGCCAGCAGAAGGTTGGGACTAGCGGGAGGGCCCGGGGTGACCCAGTACTTC.

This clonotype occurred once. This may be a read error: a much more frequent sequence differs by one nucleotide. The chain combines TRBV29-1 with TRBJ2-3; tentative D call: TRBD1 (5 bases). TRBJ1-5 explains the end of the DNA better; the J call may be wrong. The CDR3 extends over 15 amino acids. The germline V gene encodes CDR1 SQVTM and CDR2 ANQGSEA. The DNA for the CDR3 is TGCAGCGTTGTGTGGGGAGGGGATAGCACAGATACGCAGCATTTT. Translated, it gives CSVVWGGDSTDTQHF.

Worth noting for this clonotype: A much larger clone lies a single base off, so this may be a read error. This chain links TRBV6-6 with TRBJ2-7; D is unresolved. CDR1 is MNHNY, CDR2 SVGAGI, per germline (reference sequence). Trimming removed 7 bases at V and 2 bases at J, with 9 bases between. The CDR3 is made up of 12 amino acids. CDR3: CASNPEAYEQYF. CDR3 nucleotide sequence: TGTGCCAGCAACCCCGAGGCCTACGAGCAGTACTTC.

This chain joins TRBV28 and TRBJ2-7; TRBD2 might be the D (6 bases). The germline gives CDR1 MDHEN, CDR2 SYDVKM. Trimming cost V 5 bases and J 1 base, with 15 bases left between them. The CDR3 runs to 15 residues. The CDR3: CASSLDPGVSYEQYF. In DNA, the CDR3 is TGTGCCAGCAGTCTCGACCCGGGAGTGTCCTACGAGCAGTACTTC. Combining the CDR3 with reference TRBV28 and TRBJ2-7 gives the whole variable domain DVKVTQSSRYLVKRTGEKVFLECVQDMDHENMFWYRQDPGLGLRLIYFSYDVKMKEKGDIPEGYSVSREKKERFSLILESASTNQTSMYLCASSLDPGVSYEQYFGPGTRLTVT.

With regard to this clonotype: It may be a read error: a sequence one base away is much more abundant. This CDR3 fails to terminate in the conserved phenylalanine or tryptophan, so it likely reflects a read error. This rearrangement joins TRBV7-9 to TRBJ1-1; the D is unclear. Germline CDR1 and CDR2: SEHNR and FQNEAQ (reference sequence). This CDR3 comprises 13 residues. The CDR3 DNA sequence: TGTGCCAGCAGCTTAGCGCCCCTGTCTGACGCTTTCTCT. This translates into CASSLAPLSDAFS.

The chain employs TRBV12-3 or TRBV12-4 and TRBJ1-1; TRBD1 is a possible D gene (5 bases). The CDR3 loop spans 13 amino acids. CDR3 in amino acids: CTNIPGTAVEAFF. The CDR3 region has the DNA TGTACAAACATCCCAGGGACGGCAGTTGAAGCTTTCTTT.

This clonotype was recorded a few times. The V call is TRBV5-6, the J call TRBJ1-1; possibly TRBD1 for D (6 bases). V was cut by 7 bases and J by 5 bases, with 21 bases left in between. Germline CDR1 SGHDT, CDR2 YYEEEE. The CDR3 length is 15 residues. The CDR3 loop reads CASQPGAGSPTEAFF. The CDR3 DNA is TGTGCCAGCCAACCGGGGGCAGGATCTCCGACTGAAGCTTTCTTT.